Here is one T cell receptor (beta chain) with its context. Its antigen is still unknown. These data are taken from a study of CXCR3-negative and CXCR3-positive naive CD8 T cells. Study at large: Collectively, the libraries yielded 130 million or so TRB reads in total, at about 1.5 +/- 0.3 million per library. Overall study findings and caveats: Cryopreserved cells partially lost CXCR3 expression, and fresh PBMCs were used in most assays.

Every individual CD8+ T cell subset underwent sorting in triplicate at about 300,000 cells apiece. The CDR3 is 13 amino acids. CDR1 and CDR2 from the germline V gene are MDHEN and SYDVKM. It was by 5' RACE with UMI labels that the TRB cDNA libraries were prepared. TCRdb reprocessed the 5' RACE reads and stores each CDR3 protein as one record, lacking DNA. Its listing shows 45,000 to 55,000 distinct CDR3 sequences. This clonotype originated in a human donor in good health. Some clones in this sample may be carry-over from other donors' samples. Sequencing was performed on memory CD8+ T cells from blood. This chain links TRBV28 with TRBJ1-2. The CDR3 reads CASSLKGFDGYTF.